The entry that follows covers one T cell receptor (beta chain) sequence. V shed 6 bases and J shed 0 bases, with 14 bases lying between them. The CDR3 sequence is 15 residues long. Germline assignment: CDR1 MNHEY and CDR2 SVGAGI. Produced via immunoSEQ multiplex PCR; TCRdb's table is partial and in-frame only. Of roughly 190,000 clones in the sample, 90% to 95% are singletons; the top ten hold less than 2%. The data stem from a study of control samples from healthy donors and cancer patients. The sample taken for sequencing was blood. J is TRBJ1-2 and V is TRBV6-5; D possibly corresponds to TRBD1 (6 bases). The TCR originated in a man younger than 40 in good health. CDR3: CASRRYRATNYGYTF. The CDR3 region has the DNA TGTGCCAGCAGGCGCTACAGGGCGACTAACTATGGCTACACCTTC.